This T cell receptor (beta chain) was observed in a study of shared clonotypes between healthy human individuals. With V trimmed by 3 bases and J by 7 bases, 9 bases remained unmatched. The CDR3 contains 16 residues. Germline V gene sequence: CDR1 SGHDT, CDR2 YYEEEE. Study outcomes and limitations: Genetic and exposure-history diversity was limited by the few donors.

Replicate PCRs run on sorted subsets employed 200 ng DNA, approximately 30,000 T cell genomes. The repertoire was sequenced with immunoSEQ multiplex PCR; TCRdb's copy has only in-frame clones and lacks some. Of some 2,000,000 clones listed, 90% to 97% are singletons. Notes on this clone: Its specificity is not known.

The chain couples TRBV5-6 to TRBJ1-5, with 11 bases that match TRBD1. Sequenced: naive CD4+ T cells sorted from blood. This sample's subset: CD45RA+ positively selected. The TCR sequence derives from a man between 18 and 35 years old in good health. The CDR3 DNA reads TGTGCCAGCAGCTGGGCGGACAGGGGGCCAGAACAGCCCCAGCATTTT. Protein: CASSWADRGPEQPQHF.